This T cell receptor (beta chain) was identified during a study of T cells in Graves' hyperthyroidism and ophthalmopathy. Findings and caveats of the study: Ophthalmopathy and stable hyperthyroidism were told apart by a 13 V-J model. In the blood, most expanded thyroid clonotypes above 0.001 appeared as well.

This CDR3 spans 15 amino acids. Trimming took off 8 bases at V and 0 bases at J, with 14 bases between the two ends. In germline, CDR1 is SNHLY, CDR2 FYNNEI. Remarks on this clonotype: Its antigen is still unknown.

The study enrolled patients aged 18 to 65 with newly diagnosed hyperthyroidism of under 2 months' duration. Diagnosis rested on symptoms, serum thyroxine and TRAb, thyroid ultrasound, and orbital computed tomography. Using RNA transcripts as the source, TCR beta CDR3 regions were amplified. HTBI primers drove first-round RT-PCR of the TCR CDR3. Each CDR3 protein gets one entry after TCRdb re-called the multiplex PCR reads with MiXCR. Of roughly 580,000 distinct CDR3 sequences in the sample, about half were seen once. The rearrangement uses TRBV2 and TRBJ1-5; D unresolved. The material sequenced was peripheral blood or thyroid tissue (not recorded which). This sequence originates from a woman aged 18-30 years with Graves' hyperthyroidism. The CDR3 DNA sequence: TGTGCCAGCTCACCAAACTCGAATAGCAATCAGCCCCAGCATTTT. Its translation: CASSPNSNSNQPQHF.